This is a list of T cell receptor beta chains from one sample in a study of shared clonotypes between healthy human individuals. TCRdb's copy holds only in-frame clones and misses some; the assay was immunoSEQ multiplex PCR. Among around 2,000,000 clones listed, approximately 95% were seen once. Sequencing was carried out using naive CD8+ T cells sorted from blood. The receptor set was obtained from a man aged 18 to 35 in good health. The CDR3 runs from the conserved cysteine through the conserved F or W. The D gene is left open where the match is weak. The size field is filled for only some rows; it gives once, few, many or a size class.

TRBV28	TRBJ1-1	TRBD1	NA	CASSLGRQGYTEAFF	TGTGCCAGCAGTTTGGGAAGACAGGGGTACACTGAAGCTTTCTTT
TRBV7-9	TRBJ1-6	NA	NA	CASSFTEGLNSPLHF	TGTGCCAGCAGCTTTACCGAAGGGCTTAATTCACCCCTCCACTTT
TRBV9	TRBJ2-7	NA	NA	CASSVGRSSYEQYF	TGTGCCAGCAGCGTAGGGCGTAGCTCCTACGAGCAGTACTTC
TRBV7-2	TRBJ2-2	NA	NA	CASSHYRENTGELFF	TGTGCCAGCAGCCACTATCGCGAGAACACCGGGGAGCTGTTTTTT
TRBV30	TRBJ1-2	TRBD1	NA	CAWTGDRDFVISGYTF	TGTGCCTGGACCGGGGACAGGGATTTTGTGATCTCCGGCTACACCTTC
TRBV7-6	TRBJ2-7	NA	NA	CASSLGAYPGPSYEQYF	TGTGCCAGCAGCTTAGGGGCCTACCCGGGGCCGTCCTACGAGCAGTACTTC
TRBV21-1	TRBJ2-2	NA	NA	CASSKDWTRGIREGGELFF	TGTGCCAGCAGCAAAGATTGGACCAGGGGAATCCGAGAGGGCGGGGAGCTGTTTTTT
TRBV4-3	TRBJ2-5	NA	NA	CASSQERRSGETQYF	TGCGCCAGCAGCCAAGAGAGGCGGTCCGGAGAGACCCAGTACTTC
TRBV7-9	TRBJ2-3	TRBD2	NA	CASSPLAGEADTQYF	TGTGCCAGCAGCCCGCTAGCGGGTGAGGCGGATACGCAGTATTTT
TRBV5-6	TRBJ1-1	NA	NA	CASSPTQLFMNTEAFF	TGTGCCAGCAGCCCGACACAGTTATTCATGAACACTGAAGCTTTCTTT
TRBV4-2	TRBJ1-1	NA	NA	CASSQVPEPGGTEAFF	TGTGCCAGCAGCCAAGTCCCGGAGCCGGGGGGAACTGAAGCTTTCTTT
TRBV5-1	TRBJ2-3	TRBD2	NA	CASSLEGLAGADTQYF	TGCGCCAGCAGCTTGGAGGGACTAGCGGGAGCAGATACGCAGTATTTT
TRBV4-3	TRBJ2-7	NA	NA	CASSQGRSGYEQYF	TGCGCCAGCAGCCAAGGGAGGTCGGGGTACGAGCAGTACTTC
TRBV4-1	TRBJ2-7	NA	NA	CASSQQGSAGDEQYF	TGCGCCAGCAGCCAACAGGGCTCGGCCGGAGACGAGCAGTACTTC
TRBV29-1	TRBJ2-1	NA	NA	CSVELTYEQFF	TGCAGCGTTGAACTGACCTATGAGCAGTTCTTC
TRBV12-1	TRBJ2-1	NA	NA	CASTLGTGELCNEQFF	TGTGCCAGCACCTTAGGGACAGGCGAATTATGCAATGAGCAGTTCTTC
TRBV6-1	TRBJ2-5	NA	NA	CASSEWDLGALQETQYF	TGTGCCAGCAGTGAGTGGGATCTCGGGGCGTTACAAGAGACCCAGTACTTC
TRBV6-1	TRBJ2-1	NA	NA	CASSGGAVSYNEQFF	TGTGCCAGCAGTGGGGGAGCGGTCTCCTACAATGAGCAGTTCTTC
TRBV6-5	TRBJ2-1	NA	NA	CASSYGLRAEQFF	TGTGCCAGCAGTTACGGGCTGCGGGCCGAGCAGTTCTTC
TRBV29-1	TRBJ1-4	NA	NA	CSVEDVDLGGQLFF	TGCAGCGTTGAAGACGTAGACCTTGGGGGCCAACTGTTTTTT
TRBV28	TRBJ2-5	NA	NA	CASSPSPGTNQETQYF	TGTGCCAGCAGTCCATCCCCCGGGACAAATCAAGAGACCCAGTACTTC
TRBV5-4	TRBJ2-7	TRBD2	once	CASSSLAGGNHEQYF	TGTGCCAGCTCCTCCTTGGCGGGGGGGAACCACGAGCAGTACTTC
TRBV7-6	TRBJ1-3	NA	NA	CASSLEWDSGNTIYF	TGTGCCAGCAGCTTAGAGTGGGACTCTGGAAACACCATATATTTT
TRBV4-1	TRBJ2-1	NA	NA	CASSPLGDQQFF	TGCGCCAGCAGCCCTCTCGGGGATCAGCAGTTCTTC
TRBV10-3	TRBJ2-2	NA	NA	CAISWTEDPGTGELFF	TGTGCCATCAGTTGGACCGAGGACCCGGGGACCGGGGAGCTGTTTTTT
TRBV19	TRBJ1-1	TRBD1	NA	CASMDRAMNTEAFF	TGTGCCAGTATGGACAGGGCGATGAACACTGAAGCTTTCTTT
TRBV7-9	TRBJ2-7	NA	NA	CASSLAPTGEAYEQYF	TGTGCCAGCAGCTTAGCCCCGACAGGAGAGGCCTACGAGCAGTACTTC
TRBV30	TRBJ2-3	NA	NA	CAWSVDSTDTQYF	TGTGCCTGGAGCGTAGACAGCACAGATACGCAGTATTTT
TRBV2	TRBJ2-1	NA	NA	CASSDEGREYHNEQFF	TGTGCCAGCAGTGATGAGGGCAGGGAATACCACAATGAGCAGTTCTTC
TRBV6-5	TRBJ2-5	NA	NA	CASSYDREETQYF	TGTGCCAGCAGTTACGACCGCGAAGAGACCCAGTACTTC
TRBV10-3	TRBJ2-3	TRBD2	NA	CASSGGTTDTQYF	TGTGCCAGCAGCGGGGGCACCACAGATACGCAGTATTTT
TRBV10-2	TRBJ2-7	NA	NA	CASSDEGAYEQYF	TGCGCCAGCAGTGATGAGGGGGCCTACGAGCAGTACTTC
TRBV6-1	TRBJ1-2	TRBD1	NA	CASSADRSNYGYTF	TGTGCCAGCAGTGCGGACAGGTCTAACTATGGCTACACCTTC
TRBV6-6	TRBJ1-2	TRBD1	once	CASRPGQGYYGYTF	TGTGCCAGCAGGCCGGGACAGGGGTACTATGGCTACACCTTC
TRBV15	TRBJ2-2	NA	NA	CATSRDWATDTGELFF	TGTGCCACCAGCAGAGATTGGGCGACGGACACCGGGGAGCTGTTTTTT
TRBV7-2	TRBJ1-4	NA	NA	CASSLGGLPFNEKLFF	TGTGCCAGCAGCTTGGGGGGGCTCCCGTTTAATGAAAAACTGTTTTTT
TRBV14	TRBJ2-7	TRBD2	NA	CASSHDGGAYEQYF	TGTGCCAGCAGCCATGATGGGGGGGCCTACGAGCAGTACTTC
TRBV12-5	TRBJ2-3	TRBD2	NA	CASGQGLAGVTDTQYF	TGTGCTAGTGGTCAGGGACTAGCGGGAGTAACAGATACGCAGTATTTT
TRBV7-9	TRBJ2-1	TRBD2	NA	CASSSIAGEGNEQFF	TGTGCCAGCAGCTCTATAGCGGGAGAGGGAAATGAGCAGTTCTTC